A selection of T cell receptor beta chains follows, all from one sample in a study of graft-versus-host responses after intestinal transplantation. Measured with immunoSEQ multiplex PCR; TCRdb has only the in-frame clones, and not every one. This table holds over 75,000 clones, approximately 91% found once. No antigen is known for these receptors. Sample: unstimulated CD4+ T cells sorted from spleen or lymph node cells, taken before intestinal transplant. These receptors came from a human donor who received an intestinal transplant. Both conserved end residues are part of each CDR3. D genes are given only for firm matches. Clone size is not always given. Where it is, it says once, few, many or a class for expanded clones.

cdr3_aa: CASSLLGQHQETQYF
cdr3_nt: TGTGCCAGCAGCTTGCTCGGACAGCATCAAGAGACCCAGTACTTC
j_call: TRBJ2-5
v_call: TRBV5-8
clone_size: NA
d_call: NA

cdr3_aa: CASSSGARAQETQYF
cdr3_nt: TGCGCCAGCAGCTCTGGGGCCAGGGCCCAAGAGACCCAGTACTTC
j_call: TRBJ2-5
v_call: TRBV5-1
clone_size: few
d_call: NA

cdr3_aa: CASSPTSGYEQYF
cdr3_nt: TGTGCCAGCAGTCCGACTAGCGGGTACGAGCAGTACTTC
j_call: TRBJ2-7
v_call: TRBV7-2
clone_size: once
d_call: TRBD2

cdr3_aa: CASSSAGAFNSPLHF
cdr3_nt: TGTGCCAGCAGCTCAGCAGGGGCTTTTAATTCACCCCTCCACTTT
j_call: TRBJ1-6
v_call: TRBV28
clone_size: NA
d_call: NA

cdr3_aa: CASSFRTGNNEQFF
cdr3_nt: TGCGCCAGCAGCTTCCGGACAGGCAACAATGAGCAGTTCTTC
j_call: TRBJ2-1
v_call: TRBV5-1
clone_size: once
d_call: TRBD1

cdr3_aa: CASRPGRGVDGYTF
cdr3_nt: TGTGCAAGTCGCCCAGGCCGGGGAGTGGATGGCTACACCTTC
j_call: TRBJ1-2
v_call: TRBV12-2
clone_size: NA
d_call: NA

cdr3_aa: CASSLGNLAGSNNEQFF
cdr3_nt: TGTGCCAGCAGCTTAGGAAATTTAGCGGGATCTAACAATGAGCAGTTCTTC
j_call: TRBJ2-1
v_call: TRBV11-3
clone_size: once
d_call: TRBD2

cdr3_aa: CASSLSPGADTQYF
cdr3_nt: TGCGCCAGCAGCTTGAGTCCCGGAGCAGATACGCAGTATTTT
j_call: TRBJ2-3
v_call: TRBV5-1
clone_size: few
d_call: NA

cdr3_aa: CASSVDLARTGELFF
cdr3_nt: TGTGCCAGCAGCGTAGATTTAGCGAGGACCGGGGAGCTGTTTTTT
j_call: TRBJ2-2
v_call: TRBV9
clone_size: NA
d_call: NA

cdr3_aa: CASSLAYRTQETQYF
cdr3_nt: TGCGCCAGCAGCTTGGCGTACAGGACACAAGAGACCCAGTACTTC
j_call: TRBJ2-5
v_call: TRBV5-1
clone_size: NA
d_call: NA

cdr3_aa: CASSLDSNYGYTF
cdr3_nt: TGTGCCAGCAGTCTGGACAGTAACTATGGCTACACCTTC
j_call: TRBJ1-2
v_call: TRBV6-1
clone_size: NA
d_call: NA

cdr3_aa: CASRGDRGRQPQHF
cdr3_nt: TGTGCCAGCAGGGGGGACAGGGGGCGGCAGCCCCAGCATTTT
j_call: TRBJ1-5
v_call: TRBV6-4
clone_size: NA
d_call: TRBD1

cdr3_aa: CASSIEQRGLYF
cdr3_nt: TGTGCCAGTAGTATCGAGCAGCGGGGTCTGTATTTT
j_call: TRBJ2-3
v_call: TRBV19
clone_size: NA
d_call: TRBD2

cdr3_aa: CASSPYRVFSGNTIYF
cdr3_nt: TGTGCCAGCAGTCCATACAGGGTATTCTCTGGAAACACCATATATTTT
j_call: TRBJ1-3
v_call: TRBV28
clone_size: NA
d_call: NA

cdr3_aa: CASSVWAGTGQYF
cdr3_nt: TGTGCCAGCAGTGTGTGGGCAGGTACTGGGCAGTACTTC
j_call: TRBJ2-7
v_call: TRBV6-1
clone_size: NA
d_call: NA

cdr3_aa: CASSRQGQSYNEQFF
cdr3_nt: TGTGCCAGCAGCAGGCAGGGGCAGTCCTACAATGAGCAGTTCTTC
j_call: TRBJ2-1
v_call: TRBV5-6
clone_size: few
d_call: NA

cdr3_aa: CAWMGWTGGPPRELFF
cdr3_nt: TGTGCCTGGATGGGGTGGACAGGGGGCCCACCACGGGAGCTGTTTTTT
j_call: TRBJ2-2
v_call: TRBV30
clone_size: NA
d_call: TRBD1

cdr3_aa: CASRPRVSYNSPLHF
cdr3_nt: TGTGCCAGTCGCCCCAGGGTCTCCTATAATTCACCCCTCCACTTT
j_call: TRBJ1-6
v_call: TRBV6-5
clone_size: once
d_call: NA

cdr3_aa: CAWRGEGEAFF
cdr3_nt: TGTGCCTGGAGGGGAGAGGGAGAAGCTTTCTTT
j_call: TRBJ1-1
v_call: TRBV30
clone_size: NA
d_call: NA

cdr3_aa: CASSEQGSGNTIYF
cdr3_nt: TGTGCCAGCAGTGAACAGGGGTCTGGAAACACCATATATTTT
j_call: TRBJ1-3
v_call: TRBV6-1
clone_size: NA
d_call: NA

cdr3_aa: CASSPEGGSNEKLFF
cdr3_nt: TGTGCCAGCAGCCCAGAGGGGGGGAGTAATGAAAAACTGTTTTTT
j_call: TRBJ1-4
v_call: TRBV7-9
clone_size: NA
d_call: NA

cdr3_aa: CASSSYRANTEAFF
cdr3_nt: TGTGCCAGCTCCTCTTACAGGGCGAACACTGAAGCTTTCTTT
j_call: TRBJ1-1
v_call: TRBV6-5
clone_size: NA
d_call: NA

cdr3_aa: CSVRTVLTYEQYF
cdr3_nt: TGCAGCGTCCGGACAGTTCTTACCTACGAGCAGTACTTC
j_call: TRBJ2-7
v_call: TRBV29-1
clone_size: NA
d_call: NA

cdr3_aa: CASSPRTSTDTQYF
cdr3_nt: TGTGCCAGCAGCCCCCGTACTAGCACAGATACGCAGTATTTT
j_call: TRBJ2-3
v_call: TRBV9
clone_size: NA
d_call: NA

cdr3_aa: CASSSLNRGGGYTF
cdr3_nt: TGTGCCAGCAGCTCCCTGAACAGGGGCGGGGGCTACACCTTC
j_call: TRBJ1-2
v_call: TRBV5-4
clone_size: NA
d_call: TRBD1

cdr3_aa: CASSSNPGTTQYF
cdr3_nt: TGTGCCAGCAGTTCGAACCCCGGGACTACACAGTACTTC
j_call: TRBJ2-4
v_call: TRBV27
clone_size: NA
d_call: TRBD2

cdr3_aa: CASSHPRRGYNEQFF
cdr3_nt: TGTGCCAGCAGCCACCCGAGGAGGGGTTACAATGAGCAGTTCTTC
j_call: TRBJ2-1
v_call: TRBV6-6
clone_size: NA
d_call: NA

cdr3_aa: CASSSAGTEVDEQYF
cdr3_nt: TGTGCCAGCAGCTCAGCCGGGACTGAAGTGGACGAGCAGTACTTC
j_call: TRBJ2-7
v_call: TRBV5-6
clone_size: NA
d_call: NA

cdr3_aa: CASSLDLAGGVNEQFF
cdr3_nt: TGTGCCAGCAGCTTGGACTTAGCGGGAGGGGTCAATGAGCAGTTCTTC
j_call: TRBJ2-1
v_call: TRBV5-4
clone_size: NA
d_call: TRBD2

cdr3_aa: CASSANGIGQETQYF
cdr3_nt: TGTGCCAGCTCAGCGAACGGGATCGGTCAAGAGACCCAGTACTTC
j_call: TRBJ2-5
v_call: TRBV18
clone_size: few
d_call: NA

cdr3_aa: CASSQTGPNEQFF
cdr3_nt: TGTGCCAGCAGCCAGACAGGGCCCAATGAGCAGTTCTTC
j_call: TRBJ2-1
v_call: TRBV6-5
clone_size: NA
d_call: TRBD1

cdr3_aa: CASSSNPVPSYEQYF
cdr3_nt: TGTGCCAGCAGTTCTAACCCGGTGCCTTCCTACGAGCAGTACTTC
j_call: TRBJ2-7
v_call: TRBV28
clone_size: NA
d_call: NA

cdr3_aa: CASRERGWRGYEQYF
cdr3_nt: TGTGCCAGCAGGGAGCGCGGCTGGCGTGGTTACGAGCAGTACTTC
j_call: TRBJ2-7
v_call: TRBV6-1
clone_size: NA
d_call: NA

cdr3_aa: CASSTQGAEGYTF
cdr3_nt: TGTGCCAGCAGCACACAGGGGGCGGAGGGCTACACCTTC
j_call: TRBJ1-2
v_call: TRBV9
clone_size: NA
d_call: TRBD1

cdr3_aa: CASSPTRQGQNTEAFF
cdr3_nt: TGTGCCAGCTCACCGACTCGACAGGGGCAGAACACTGAAGCTTTCTTT
j_call: TRBJ1-1
v_call: TRBV18
clone_size: NA
d_call: TRBD1

cdr3_aa: CASSLIIGTGSTDTQYF
cdr3_nt: TGTGCCAGCAGCCTTATTATCGGGACAGGGAGCACAGATACGCAGTATTTT
j_call: TRBJ2-3
v_call: TRBV5-4
clone_size: NA
d_call: TRBD1

cdr3_aa: CASSREGDYNEQFF
cdr3_nt: TGTGCCAGCAGTCGAGAGGGGGATTACAATGAGCAGTTCTTC
j_call: TRBJ2-1
v_call: TRBV6-1
clone_size: NA
d_call: NA

cdr3_aa: CASSETGVRHEQYF
cdr3_nt: TGTGCCAGCAGTGAAACGGGAGTCCGTCACGAGCAGTACTTC
j_call: TRBJ2-7
v_call: TRBV2
clone_size: once
d_call: NA

cdr3_aa: CAISGPDRDHTDTQYF
cdr3_nt: TGTGCCATCAGTGGGCCTGACAGGGATCACACAGATACGCAGTATTTT
j_call: TRBJ2-3
v_call: TRBV10-3
clone_size: NA
d_call: TRBD1

cdr3_aa: CASLPYRPGQGNEQFF
cdr3_nt: TGTGCCAGCTTACCTTACCGACCGGGACAGGGTAATGAGCAGTTCTTC
j_call: TRBJ2-1
v_call: TRBV27
clone_size: NA
d_call: TRBD1

cdr3_aa: CATSRVGGASEAFF
cdr3_nt: TGTGCCACCAGCAGAGTTGGGGGGGCCTCTGAAGCTTTCTTT
j_call: TRBJ1-1
v_call: TRBV15
clone_size: NA
d_call: NA

cdr3_aa: CASRGDYGLQKLFF
cdr3_nt: TGTGCCAGCAGGGGGGACTACGGCCTTCAAAAACTGTTTTTT
j_call: TRBJ1-4
v_call: TRBV6-5
clone_size: NA
d_call: NA

cdr3_aa: CASSPRGAYGYTF
cdr3_nt: TGTGCCAGCAGCCCGAGAGGAGCCTACGGCTACACCTTC
j_call: TRBJ1-2
v_call: TRBV7-2
clone_size: NA
d_call: NA

cdr3_aa: CASSKGQGVGAAKNIQYF
cdr3_nt: TGTGCCAGCAGTAAAGGACAGGGAGTAGGGGCGGCCAAAAACATTCAGTACTTC
j_call: TRBJ2-4
v_call: TRBV6-1
clone_size: NA
d_call: TRBD1

cdr3_aa: CASRALYEQYF
cdr3_nt: TGTGCCAGCAGAGCTCTCTACGAGCAGTACTTC
j_call: TRBJ2-7
v_call: TRBV6-5
clone_size: NA
d_call: NA

cdr3_aa: CSVGQGSGNTIYF
cdr3_nt: TGCAGCGTTGGACAGGGCTCTGGAAACACCATATATTTT
j_call: TRBJ1-3
v_call: TRBV29-1
clone_size: NA
d_call: TRBD1

cdr3_aa: CASSLGRGTRRDTEAFF
cdr3_nt: TGTGCCAGCAGCTTAGGAAGGGGCACACGTAGAGACACTGAAGCTTTCTTT
j_call: TRBJ1-1
v_call: TRBV7-9
clone_size: few
d_call: NA

cdr3_aa: CASSFSQVSSYEQYF
cdr3_nt: TGTGCCAGCAGCTTCAGCCAGGTTAGCTCCTACGAGCAGTACTTC
j_call: TRBJ2-7
v_call: TRBV7-2
clone_size: NA
d_call: NA

cdr3_aa: CASSRTSGNTGELFF
cdr3_nt: TGTGCCAGCAGCCGGACTAGCGGGAACACCGGGGAGCTGTTTTTT
j_call: TRBJ2-2
v_call: TRBV2
clone_size: NA
d_call: TRBD2

cdr3_aa: CASSKKASGGGVTDTQYF
cdr3_nt: TGTGCCAGCTCCAAGAAGGCGAGCGGGGGGGGTGTCACAGATACGCAGTATTTT
j_call: TRBJ2-3
v_call: TRBV18
clone_size: NA
d_call: TRBD2